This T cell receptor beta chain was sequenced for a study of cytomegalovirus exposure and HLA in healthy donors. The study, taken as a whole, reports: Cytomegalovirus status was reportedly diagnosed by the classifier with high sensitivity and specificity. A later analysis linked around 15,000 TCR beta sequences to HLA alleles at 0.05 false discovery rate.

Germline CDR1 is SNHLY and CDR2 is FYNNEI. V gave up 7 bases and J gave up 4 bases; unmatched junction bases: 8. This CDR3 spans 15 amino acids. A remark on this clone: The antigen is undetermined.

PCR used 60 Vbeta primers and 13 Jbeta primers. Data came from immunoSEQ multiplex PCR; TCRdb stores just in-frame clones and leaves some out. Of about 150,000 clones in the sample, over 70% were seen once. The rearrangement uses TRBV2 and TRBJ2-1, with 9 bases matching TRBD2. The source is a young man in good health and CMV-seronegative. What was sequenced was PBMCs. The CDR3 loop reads CASKGAGGIYNEQFF. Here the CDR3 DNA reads TGTGCCAGCAAGGGAGCGGGAGGTATTTACAATGAGCAGTTCTTC.